This T cell receptor beta chain stems from a study of tumor-infiltrating lymphocytes in primary liver carcinoma. Concerning this clonotype: The junction and the germline gene differ at one end; a read error may be behind it.

Bulk tissue was left unsorted, and RNA and DNA were co-extracted from roughly 20-30 mg of it. Those patients suffered from chronic HBV infection and were treatment-naive. Germline V gene sequence: CDR1 SGHNT, CDR2 YYREEE (reference sequence). The CDR3 sequence is 16 residues long. Reverse transcription of approximately 0.55 ug total RNA with a constant-region primer produced TCR beta cDNA. Three nested multiplex PCR rounds of slightly modified ARM-PCR generated TCR beta libraries. TRBV1-TRBV30 forward and Cbeta reverse primers drove the first two roughly 10-cycle rounds. MiXCR, run by TCRdb on the multiplex PCR reads, gives a single entry per CDR3 protein. The table includes roughly 22,000 distinct CDR3 sequences, about 84% detected once.

Sequencing used liver tumor tissue from sampling region 2. Indicated subset: tumor region T2, inferior pole. This clonotype was sampled from a woman under 40 with primary liver carcinoma and hepatitis B virus infection. This chain joins TRBV5-4 and TRBJ2-5; 9 bases line up with TRBD1. The CDR3 region is CDSSLDLGQGVETQYF. For the CDR3, the DNA is TGTGACAGCAGCTTGGATTTGGGACAGGGTGTGGAGACCCAGTACTTT.